The text below deals with one T cell receptor (beta chain). Antigen unknown. The sample comes from a study of cytomegalovirus exposure and HLA in healthy donors. Study overall: The 120 or so validation repertoires used the same platform as the roughly 720 first-cohort repertoires (as reported by a later analysis).

The study's findings and limits: In a later analysis, first-cohort TCR clusters were found to tend to co-occur in the roughly 120 validation repertoires.

Generated by immunoSEQ multiplex PCR, the TCRdb table keeps only in-frame clones and is missing some. The sample lists 300,000 to 400,000 clones; around 86% were seen once. V shed 1 base, J shed 9 bases, and the junction held 8 bases outside the gene matches. CDR3 length: 16 amino acids. Germline lookup yields CDR1 LNHNV and CDR2 YYDKDF (reference sequence). The rearrangement uses TRBV15 and TRBJ2-2, with TRBD2 matching 10 bases. This clonotype was obtained from a woman younger than 35 in good health and CMV-seronegative. Source material: PBMCs. The CDR3 sequence: CATSRVVSGGGRELFF. CDR3 sequence (DNA): TGTGCCACCAGCAGAGTAGTGAGCGGGGGGGGAAGGGAGCTGTTTTTT.